Listed below are T cell receptor beta chains from one sample, sequenced in a study of T cell responses to AZD1222 COVID-19 vaccine. This table comes from immunoSEQ multiplex PCR, and its TCRdb copy is limited to in-frame clones, with some not included. The table lists 55,000 to 70,000 clones, almost 90% of them singletons. The sample was peripheral blood, taken on day 0 of AZD1222 vaccination. The source is an adult in good health. The CDR3 runs from the conserved cysteine through the conserved F or W. The D gene is left open where the match is weak. Size is omitted from some rows. Given values are once, few, many or a class for expanded clones.

j_call	d_call	clone_size	v_call	cdr3_nt	cdr3_aa
TRBJ2-2	TRBD2	.	TRBV5-1	TGCGCCAGCAGCTCTGACCGGGGGGGAACCGGGGAGCTGTTTTTT	CASSSDRGGTGELFF
TRBJ2-5	.	.	TRBV2	TGTGCCAGCAGTGGCGATACAGGGGAGGGGGAGACCCAGTACTTC	CASSGDTGEGETQYF
TRBJ2-1	.	.	TRBV27	TGTGCCAGCAGTTTAAAGTGGTCCCTCTCCAGCAATGAGCAGTTCTTC	CASSLKWSLSSNEQFF
TRBJ2-1	TRBD2	.	TRBV3-1/TRBV3-2	TGTGCCAGCACTACCTTGGGGACTAAAGCTTACAATGAGCAGTTCTTC	CASTTLGTKAYNEQFF
TRBJ1-1	.	.	TRBV5-1	TGCGCCAGCAGCTTGGGAGGCCCGGGAACGGCCACTGAAGCTTTCTTT	CASSLGGPGTATEAFF
TRBJ2-1	TRBD1	.	TRBV3-1/TRBV3-2	TGTGCCAGCAGCCGCAAACACAGGGGGCTAAATGAGCAGTTCTTC	CASSRKHRGLNEQFF
TRBJ2-3	TRBD2	.	TRBV4-1	TGCGCCAGCAGCCCCGTCGCGGGGGACACAGATACGCAGTATTTT	CASSPVAGDTDTQYF
TRBJ1-6	.	.	TRBV25-1	TGTGCCAGCAGTGAATTCAGGGGTTCACCCCTCCACTTT	CASSEFRGSPLHF
TRBJ1-1	.	.	TRBV14	TGTGCCAGCAGCCAAGGAGGGAACACTGAAGCTTTCTTT	CASSQGGNTEAFF
TRBJ2-1	TRBD2	.	TRBV7-9	TGTGCCAGCAGCTTAGCCAGACTAGCGGGAGGGCATGGTGAGCAGTTCTTC	CASSLARLAGGHGEQFF
TRBJ2-2	.	.	TRBV5-6	TGTGCCAGCTGCTTGGGTGGGGGGGCCGGGAACACCGGGGAGCTGTTTTTT	CASCLGGGAGNTGELFF
TRBJ2-2	.	.	TRBV3-1/TRBV3-2	TGTGCCAGCAGCCCTTCGTTGGCTACCGGGGAGCTGTTTTTT	CASSPSLATGELFF
TRBJ1-2	.	.	TRBV10-3	TGTGCCATCAGTGAGTCCGGCAGAAACTATGGCTACACCTTC	CAISESGRNYGYTF
TRBJ2-5	TRBD2	.	TRBV19	TGTGCCAGTAGTGGCGGGAGGGCCGAGACCCAGTACTTC	CASSGGRAETQYF
TRBJ2-7	.	.	TRBV10-2	TGCGCCAGCAGCTCCGAGGGGGTCGAGCAGTACTTC	CASSSEGVEQYF
TRBJ1-3	.	.	TRBV5-4	TGTGCCAGCAGGCAGGGTTTCTCTGGAAACACCATATATTTT	CASRQGFSGNTIYF
TRBJ1-1	.	.	TRBV27	TGTGCCAGCAGTCCGCGTCAGGGCTCTGAAGCTTTCTTT	CASSPRQGSEAFF
TRBJ2-2	TRBD2	.	TRBV7-3	TGTGCCAGCAGCCCACTTGCTAGCGGGATAGGGACCGGGGAGCTGTTTTTT	CASSPLASGIGTGELFF
TRBJ1-3	TRBD1	.	TRBV29-1	TGCAGCGTTTCCGACGGACAGGGAAACACCACATATTTT	CSVSDGQGNTTYF
TRBJ1-2	.	.	TRBV3-1/TRBV3-2	TGTGCCAGCAGCCATTATTTCGGGGGGACGAAGGGCTACACCTTC	CASSHYFGGTKGYTF
TRBJ2-7	TRBD2	.	TRBV5-4	TGTGCCAGCAGCTTGGGACTAGCGGGAGGATACGAGCAGTACTTC	CASSLGLAGGYEQYF
TRBJ1-6	TRBD1	.	TRBV19	TGTGCCAGCCGGGACAGGGTTGACAATTCACCCCTCCACTTT	CASRDRVDNSPLHF
TRBJ1-5	.	.	TRBV24-1	TGTGCCACCAGTCCGGGTTTTGGGACGCAGCCCCAGCATTTT	CATSPGFGTQPQHF
TRBJ2-5	TRBD1	.	TRBV5-1	TGCGCCAGCAGCTTGGTCCCAGGGGGCGGGGAGACCCAGTACTTC	CASSLVPGGGETQYF
TRBJ2-2	.	.	TRBV6-1	TGTGCCAGCAGTGAAGACCGGGTAGCCGGGGAGCTGTTTTTT	CASSEDRVAGELFF
TRBJ2-1	.	once	TRBV7-6	TGTGCCAGCAGCTTAGCGGCACTCCGAACCTACAATGAGCAGTTCTTC	CASSLAALRTYNEQFF
TRBJ2-6	TRBD1	.	TRBV19	TGTGCCAGTAGCCGGGACAGGGGGCGCGGGGCCAACGTCCTGACTTTC	CASSRDRGRGANVLTF
TRBJ1-2	TRBD1	.	TRBV6-5	TGTGCCAGCACCTTCCGGACAGGGGGCTATGGCTACACCTTC	CASTFRTGGYGYTF
TRBJ1-1	.	.	TRBV6-4	TGTGCCAGCAGTGGGCAGAACACTGAAGCTTTCTTT	CASSGQNTEAFF